This T cell receptor beta chain was found in a study of blood T cell repertoires in COVID-19. Whole-study context: Italy, Spain and the United States were the sources of the convalescent and acute COVID-19 samples.

Sequencing used immunoSEQ multiplex PCR; TCRdb keeps in-frame clones, though not all of them. This sample has some 140,000 clones, with over 60% found just once. Trimming pared 10 bases from V and 6 bases from J, leaving 13 bases between. The CDR3 is 12 amino acids. Germline V CDR1 and CDR2: KGHDR, SFDVKD. The chain joins TRBV24-1 to TRBJ2-3; maybe TRBD2 (6 bases). Sequencing input: peripheral blood. The TCR originated in a man older than 75 with acute or convalescent COVID-19. The CDR3 loop reads CATGTSLDTQYF. The DNA for the CDR3 is TGTGCCACGGGGACTTCTCTGGATACGCAGTATTTT.